These T cell receptor beta chains were read from a single sample in a study of blood T cell repertoires in COVID-19. TCRdb keeps only in-frame clones here, not all; method: immunoSEQ multiplex PCR. The profile shows some 45,000 clones, 83% of them singletons. The sequenced sample consisted of peripheral blood. The source of these receptors is a man at least 80 years old in a cohort sampled during active COVID-19. Both conserved end residues are part of each CDR3. A D gene is named only where the DNA matches it firmly. A clone size is listed for some rows: how often the clone was seen (once, few, many), or a class if it is expanded.

cdr3_nt cdr3_aa j_call clone_size v_call cdr3_length d_call
TGCGCCAGCAGCCTGCCCGGCTACGAGCAGTACTTC CASSLPGYEQYF TRBJ2-7 . TRBV5-1 12 .
TGTGCCAGCAGCGCTCCCAGGGTCTCTGGAAACACCATATATTTT CASSAPRVSGNTIYF TRBJ1-3 . TRBV3-1/TRBV3-2 15 .
TGCGCCAGCAGCTGGGACTACGACGAGCAGTACTTC CASSWDYDEQYF TRBJ2-7 once TRBV5-1 12 TRBD2
TGTGCCAGCAGCTTGCCGGGACAGGGGTCGGCCAAAAACATTCAGTACTTC CASSLPGQGSAKNIQYF TRBJ2-4 . TRBV7-2 17 TRBD1
TGTGCCAGCAGCCTCCCCGGGGGGCGCGGGAGGGCCGGGAATGAGCAGTTCTTC CASSLPGGRGRAGNEQFF TRBJ2-1 . TRBV7-2 18 TRBD2
TGTGCCTGGGCGACTAGCGGGGGGTACAGGGATACGCAGTATTTT CAWATSGGYRDTQYF TRBJ2-3 . TRBV30 15 TRBD2
TGTGCCAGCGTCAGGGGTACAACTAATGAAAAACTGTTTTTT CASVRGTTNEKLFF TRBJ1-4 . TRBV6-6 14 .
TGTGCCACCAGCAGAGATGAGGGGGCCGGGTGGACAGATACGCAGTATTTT CATSRDEGAGWTDTQYF TRBJ2-3 . TRBV15 17 TRBD1
TGTGCCAGCATCACAGGCTCCTACGAGCAGTACTTC CASITGSYEQYF TRBJ2-7 . TRBV6-4 12 .
TGCGCCAGCAGTATGGGGACTAGCGGCACAGATACGCAGTATTTT CASSMGTSGTDTQYF TRBJ2-3 . TRBV4-3 15 TRBD2
TGCGCCAGCAGCCCCCAACCGGGACAGGGGATCAATGAGCAGTTCTTC CASSPQPGQGINEQFF TRBJ2-1 . TRBV5-1 16 TRBD1
TGTGCCAGCAGGGGCGGCGGACAGGGCGCGCGTGGGTTC CASRGGGQGARGF TRBJ2-7 . TRBV2 13 TRBD1
TGTGCCACCCTGGACAGGGGAAAGGCTCCTGAGTACTTC CATLDRGKAPEYF TRBJ2-7 . TRBV2 13 TRBD1
TGTGCCAGCAGCTTAGCCGGACAGGGCTACGAGCAGTACTTC CASSLAGQGYEQYF TRBJ2-7 medium-sized TRBV7-9 14 TRBD1
TGTGCCAGTAGCCGAACTAGGGACAGGGGGCTATACGAGCAGTACTTC CASSRTRDRGLYEQYF TRBJ2-7 . TRBV19 16 TRBD1
TGTGCCAGCAGTCCGGCGGGGCCCGTCGTTCCGGGCGAGCAGTACTTC CASSPAGPVVPGEQYF TRBJ2-7 . TRBV28 16 .
TGTGCCTGGATCGGACTAGCCCCAAGGGGCTCCTACAATGAGCAGTTCTTC CAWIGLAPRGSYNEQFF TRBJ2-1 few TRBV30 17 TRBD2
TGTGCCAGCAGTTACCAGACAGGGCAGCTGAGCTCCTACAATGAGCAGTTCTTC CASSYQTGQLSSYNEQFF TRBJ2-1 . TRBV6-2/TRBV6-3 18 TRBD1
TGCGCCAGCAGCTCACCCGACAGGGTTACTGAAGCTTTCTTT CASSSPDRVTEAFF TRBJ1-1 . TRBV5-1 14 TRBD1
TGTGCCAGCAGCCGAAGAGCGTCTGGGGCCAACGTCCTGACTTTC CASSRRASGANVLTF TRBJ2-6 . TRBV3-1/TRBV3-2 15 .
TGCAGTGCTAGTTTAGTTTGGCAGTACTTC CSASLVWQYF TRBJ2-7 . TRBV20-1 10 .
TGTGCCAGCAGCATGCGGGAAAAGTCTGGGGCCAACGTCCTGACTTTC CASSMREKSGANVLTF TRBJ2-6 . TRBV5-4 16 .
TGTGCCAGCAGCTTGATGACAAGGTACTACGAGCAGTACTTC CASSLMTRYYEQYF TRBJ2-7 . TRBV7-2 14 .
TGCGCCAGCAGCCCACGCCTAGCGGTGGGAGAGACCCAGTACTTC CASSPRLAVGETQYF TRBJ2-5 . TRBV5-1 15 TRBD2
TGTGCCAGCAACAAACAGGGCTCTGGGGCCAACGTCCTGACTTTC CASNKQGSGANVLTF TRBJ2-6 . TRBV6-6 15 .
TGTGCCAGCAGCTTACTCAGCGGGGGGCCGTACAATGAGCAGTTCTTC CASSLLSGGPYNEQFF TRBJ2-1 . TRBV11-3 16 TRBD2
TGTGCCAGCTCACCAGACAGGGCTGGAAACACCATATATTTT CASSPDRAGNTIYF TRBJ1-3 . TRBV18 14 TRBD1
TGTGCCTGGAGTGTTGGCGGTGAAGCTTTCTTT CAWSVGGEAFF TRBJ1-1 . TRBV30 11 .
TGTGCCAGCAGCTTGACAGGGTTCAGGTACTCACCCCTCCACTTT CASSLTGFRYSPLHF TRBJ1-6 medium-sized TRBV5-6 15 .
TGTGCCAGCAGCCAAGAGTCGCGGAACTATGGCTACACCTTC CASSQESRNYGYTF TRBJ1-2 once TRBV3-1/TRBV3-2 14 .
TGTGCCAGCAGTTCGACCCCGACAGGGGGCGGCGGCTACACCTTC CASSSTPTGGGGYTF TRBJ1-2 . TRBV6-6 15 TRBD1
TGTGCCAGTCGAAGGTGGCAGCGGGGGGGATATTTCTATGGCTACACCTTC CASRRWQRGGYFYGYTF TRBJ1-2 few TRBV10-3 17 .
TGCGCCAGCAGCTTGGCCTGGGGCCGCTCCTACGAGCAGTACTTC CASSLAWGRSYEQYF TRBJ2-7 . TRBV5-1 15 .
TGTGCCAGCAGCCCCGGACGGGGGCCCCAGCATTTT CASSPGRGPQHF TRBJ1-5 . TRBV3-1/TRBV3-2 12 .
TGTGCCAGCAGTTACCAGACCCGACAGGGAATATATGGCTACACCTTC CASSYQTRQGIYGYTF TRBJ1-2 . TRBV6-5 16 TRBD1
TGTGCCAGCAGCCCCTATTTGGGGGGGAGCTCCTATAATTCACCCCTCCACTTT CASSPYLGGSSYNSPLHF TRBJ1-6 . TRBV7-8 18 .
TGTGCCAGCTCACCCATCTCAGCTGAAGCTTTCTTT CASSPISAEAFF TRBJ1-1 . TRBV18 12 .
TGCGCCAGCAACTCAGGGGGGACCACTGAAGCTTTCTTT CASNSGGTTEAFF TRBJ1-1 . TRBV5-1 13 TRBD1
TGTGCCAGCAGCCCCACAACTAACTATGGCTACACCTTC CASSPTTNYGYTF TRBJ1-2 . TRBV7-8 13 .
TGTGCCAGCAGCCCAGCAGGGGGCAATGAATATGGCTACACCTTC CASSPAGGNEYGYTF TRBJ1-2 . TRBV7-9 15 TRBD1
TGTGCCAGCAGTTCAACAACCGTGAGCACAGATACGCAGTATTTT CASSSTTVSTDTQYF TRBJ2-3 . TRBV27 15 .
TGCGCCAGCAGCTCCCCATCCGGGACAGATAATTCACCCCTCCACTTT CASSSPSGTDNSPLHF TRBJ1-6 few TRBV5-1 16 TRBD1
TGTGCCAGCAGGACCCGAGGGGGGGAATCTGAAGCTTTCTTT CASRTRGGESEAFF TRBJ1-1 . TRBV6-5 14 .
TGTGCCACCAGGTACATCTTTAATTCACCCCTCCACTTT CATRYIFNSPLHF TRBJ1-6 . TRBV15 13 .
TGTGCCAGCAGCCCCGTGGCTTCTAGCTCCTACAATGAGCAGTTCTTC CASSPVASSSYNEQFF TRBJ2-1 . TRBV13 16 .
TGTGCCAGCAGCTCGGCTCAGGGGGTCGATGGCTACACCTTC CASSSAQGVDGYTF TRBJ1-2 . TRBV11-2 14 TRBD1
TGTGCCAGCAGCCCGACATTTCACTATGGCTACACCTTC CASSPTFHYGYTF TRBJ1-2 . TRBV5-6 13 .
TGTGCCACCTGGACAGGGGACCTTAGCAATCAGCCCCAGCATTTT CATWTGDLSNQPQHF TRBJ1-5 few TRBV19 15 TRBD1
TGTGCCAGCAGTTTGCGTGGCTCCTACAATGAGCAGTTCTTC CASSLRGSYNEQFF TRBJ2-1 . TRBV6-5 14 .
TGTGCCATCAGTGGCTCGGACAGGAAGGCCCGCGCTGCAAAAGCTTTCTTT CAISGSDRKARAAKAFF TRBJ1-1 . TRBV10-3 17 TRBD1
TGTGCCAGCAGTGTGGAACGGGTAACCTCTGGGGCCAACGTCCTGACTTTC CASSVERVTSGANVLTF TRBJ2-6 . TRBV6-1 17 .
TGTGCCAGCAGCTTGCGGGGGGGCAGCAATGAGCAGTTCTTC CASSLRGGSNEQFF TRBJ2-1 . TRBV7-8 14 TRBD2